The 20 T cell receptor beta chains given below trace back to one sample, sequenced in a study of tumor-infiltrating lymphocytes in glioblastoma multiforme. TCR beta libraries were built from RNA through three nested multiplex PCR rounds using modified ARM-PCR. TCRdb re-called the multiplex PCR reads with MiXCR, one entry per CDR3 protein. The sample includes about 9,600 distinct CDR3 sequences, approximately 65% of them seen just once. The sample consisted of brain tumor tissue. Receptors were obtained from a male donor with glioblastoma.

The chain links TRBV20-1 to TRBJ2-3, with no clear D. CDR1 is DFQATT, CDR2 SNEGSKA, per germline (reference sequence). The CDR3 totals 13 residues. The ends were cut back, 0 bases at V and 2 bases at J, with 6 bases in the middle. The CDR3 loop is CSARDFDTDTQYF. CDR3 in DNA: TGCAGTGCTAGAGATTTCGACACAGATACGCAGTATTTT.

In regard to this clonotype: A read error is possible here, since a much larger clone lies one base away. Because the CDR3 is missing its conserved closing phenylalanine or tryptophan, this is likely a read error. CDR3: CASSPGGEQYL. The CDR3 nucleotides read TGTGCCAGCAGCCCAGGGGGTGAGCAGTACTTG. This sequence joins TRBV7-6 and TRBJ2-7; 7 bases map to TRBD1. The CDR3 covers 11 residues. Germline CDR1 and CDR2: SGHVS and FNYEAQ. Losses at the gene ends were 5 bases for V and 7 bases for J; bases not matched to a gene: 2.

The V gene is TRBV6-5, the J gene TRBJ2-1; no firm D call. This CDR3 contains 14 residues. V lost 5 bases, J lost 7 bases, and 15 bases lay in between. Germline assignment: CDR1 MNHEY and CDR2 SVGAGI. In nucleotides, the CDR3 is TGTGCCAGCAGTCCACTACCTGGCCAAAATGAGCAGTTCTTC. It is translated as CASSPLPGQNEQFF.

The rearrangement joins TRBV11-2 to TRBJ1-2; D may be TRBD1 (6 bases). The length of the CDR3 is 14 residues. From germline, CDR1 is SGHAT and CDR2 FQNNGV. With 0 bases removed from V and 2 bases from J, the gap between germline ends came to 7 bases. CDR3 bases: TGTGCCAGCAGCTTAGATAGGGGGAACTATGGCTACACCTTC. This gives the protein CASSLDRGNYGYTF.

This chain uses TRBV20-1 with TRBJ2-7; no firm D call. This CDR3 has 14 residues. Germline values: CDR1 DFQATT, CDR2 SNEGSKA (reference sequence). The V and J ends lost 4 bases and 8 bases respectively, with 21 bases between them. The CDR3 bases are TGCAGTGCTACTCCGTGTAGTATCTCATACAAGCAGTACTTC. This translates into CSATPCSISYKQYF.

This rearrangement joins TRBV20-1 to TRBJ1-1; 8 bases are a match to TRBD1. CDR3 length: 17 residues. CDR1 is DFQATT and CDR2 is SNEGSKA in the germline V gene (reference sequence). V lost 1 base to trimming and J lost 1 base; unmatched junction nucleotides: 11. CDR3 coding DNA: TGCAGTGCTAGAGGGCCAGACATCAGGGGGCAGAACACTGAAGCTTTCTTT. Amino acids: CSARGPDIRGQNTEAFF.

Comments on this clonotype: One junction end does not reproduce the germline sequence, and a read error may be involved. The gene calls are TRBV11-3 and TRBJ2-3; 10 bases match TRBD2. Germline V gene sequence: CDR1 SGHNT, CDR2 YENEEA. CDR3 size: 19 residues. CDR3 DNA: TGTGCCACCAGCTTAAGTAGCGGGAGGATTGCCAGGGGCACAGATACGCAGTATTTT. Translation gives CATSLSSGRIARGTDTQYF.

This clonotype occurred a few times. CDR3 nucleotide sequence: TGCAGTGCTACTACACAGGGGATAGAGACCCAGTACTTC. Its translation: CSATTQGIETQYF. The chain uses TRBV20-1 and TRBJ2-5; 7 bases agree with TRBD1. J was trimmed by 4 bases and V by 4 bases; bases with no gene match: 6. Germline V gene data show CDR1 as DFQATT and CDR2 as SNEGSKA (reference sequence). This CDR3 has 13 residues.

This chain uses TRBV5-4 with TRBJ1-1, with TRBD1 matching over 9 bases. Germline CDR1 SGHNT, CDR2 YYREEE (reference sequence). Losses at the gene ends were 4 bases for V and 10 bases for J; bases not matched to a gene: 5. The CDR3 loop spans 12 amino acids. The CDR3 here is CASSPGTGRAFF. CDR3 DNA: TGTGCCAGCAGCCCCGGGACAGGGAGAGCTTTCTTT.

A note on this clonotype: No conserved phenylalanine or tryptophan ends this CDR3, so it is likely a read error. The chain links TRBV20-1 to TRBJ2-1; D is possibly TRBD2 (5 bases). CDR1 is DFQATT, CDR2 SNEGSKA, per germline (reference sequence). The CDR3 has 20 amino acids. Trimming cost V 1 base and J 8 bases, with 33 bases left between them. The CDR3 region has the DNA TGCAGTGCTAGAGTGCCCAATATCGTTTCCGGAATAAGAATCGGGGATGAGCAGTTCTCC. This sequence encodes CSARVPNIVSGIRIGDEQFS.

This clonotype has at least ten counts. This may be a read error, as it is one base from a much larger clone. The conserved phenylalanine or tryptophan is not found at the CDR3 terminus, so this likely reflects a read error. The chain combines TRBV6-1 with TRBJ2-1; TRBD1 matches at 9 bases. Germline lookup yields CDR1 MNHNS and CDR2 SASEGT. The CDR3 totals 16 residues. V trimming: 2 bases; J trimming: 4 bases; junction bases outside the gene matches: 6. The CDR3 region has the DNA TGTGCCAGCAGTGAACTGGACAGGGGCCCTTACAATGAGCAGTTCCTC. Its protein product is CASSELDRGPYNEQFL.

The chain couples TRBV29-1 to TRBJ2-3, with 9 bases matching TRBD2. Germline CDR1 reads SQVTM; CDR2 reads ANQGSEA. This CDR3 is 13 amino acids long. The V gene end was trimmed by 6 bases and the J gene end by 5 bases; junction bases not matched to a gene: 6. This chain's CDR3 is CSVQAGGIDTQYF. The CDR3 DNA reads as TGCAGCGTCCAAGCGGGGGGCATAGATACGCAGTATTTT.

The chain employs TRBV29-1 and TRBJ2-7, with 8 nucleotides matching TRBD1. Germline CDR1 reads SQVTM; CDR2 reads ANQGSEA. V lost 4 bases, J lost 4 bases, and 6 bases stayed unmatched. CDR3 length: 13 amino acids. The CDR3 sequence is CSVVAQGAYEQYF. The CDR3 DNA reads TGCAGCGTTGTCGCTCAGGGGGCATACGAGCAGTACTTC.

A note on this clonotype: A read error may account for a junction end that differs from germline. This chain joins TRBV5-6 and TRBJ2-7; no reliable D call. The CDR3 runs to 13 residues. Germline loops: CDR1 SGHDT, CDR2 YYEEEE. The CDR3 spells CANSWAPFIEQYF. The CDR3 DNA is TGTGCCAACAGCTGGGCCCCGTTTATCGAGCAGTACTTC. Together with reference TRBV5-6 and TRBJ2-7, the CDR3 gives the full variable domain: DAGVTQSPTHLIKTRGQQVTLRCSPKSGHDTVSWYQQALGQGPQFIFQYYEEEERQRGNFPDRFSGHQFPNYSSELNVNALLLGDSALYLCANSWAPFIEQYFGPGTRLTVT.

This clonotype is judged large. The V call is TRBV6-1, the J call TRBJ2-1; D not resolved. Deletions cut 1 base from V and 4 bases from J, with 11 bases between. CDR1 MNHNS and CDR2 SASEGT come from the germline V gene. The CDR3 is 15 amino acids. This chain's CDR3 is CASSEEVVAYNEQFF. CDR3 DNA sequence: TGTGCCAGCAGTGAAGAAGTCGTAGCATACAATGAGCAGTTCTTC.

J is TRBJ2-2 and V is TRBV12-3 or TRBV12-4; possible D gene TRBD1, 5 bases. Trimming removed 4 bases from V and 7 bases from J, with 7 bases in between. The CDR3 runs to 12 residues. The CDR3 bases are TGTGCCAGCAGTTATAGGGGCGGGGAGCTGTTTTTT. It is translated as CASSYRGGELFF.

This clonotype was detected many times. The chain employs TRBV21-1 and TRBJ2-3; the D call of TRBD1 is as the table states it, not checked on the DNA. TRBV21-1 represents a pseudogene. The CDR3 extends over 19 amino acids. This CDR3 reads CASSHTGTSRFHSTDTQYF. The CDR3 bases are TGTGCCAGCAGCCATACCGGGACATCCCGTTTCCATAGCACAGATACGCAGTATTTT.

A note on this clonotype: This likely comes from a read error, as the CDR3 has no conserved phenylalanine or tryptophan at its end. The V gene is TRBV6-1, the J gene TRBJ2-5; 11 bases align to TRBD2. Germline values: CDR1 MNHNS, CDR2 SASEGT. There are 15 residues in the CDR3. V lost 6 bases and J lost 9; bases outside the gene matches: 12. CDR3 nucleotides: TGTGCCAGCAGCCCTATATCGGGACTAGCGGTGTCCCAGTACTCC. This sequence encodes CASSPISGLAVSQYS.

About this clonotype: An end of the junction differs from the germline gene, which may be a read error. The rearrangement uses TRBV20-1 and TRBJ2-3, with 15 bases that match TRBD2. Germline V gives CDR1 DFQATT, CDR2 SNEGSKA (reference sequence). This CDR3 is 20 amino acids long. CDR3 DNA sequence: TGCAGTGTTAGTCTCCCCGGACTAGCGGGAGGGCCGAGTAGCACAGATATGCAGTATTTT. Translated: CSVSLPGLAGGPSSTDMQYF.

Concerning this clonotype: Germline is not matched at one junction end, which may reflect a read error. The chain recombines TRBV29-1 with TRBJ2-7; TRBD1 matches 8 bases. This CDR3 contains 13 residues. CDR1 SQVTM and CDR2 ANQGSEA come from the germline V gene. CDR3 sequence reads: CNVVPQGAYEQYF. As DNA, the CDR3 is TGCAACGTTGTCCCTCAGGGGGCTTACGAGCAATACTTC.